This TCR beta chain emerged from a study of prognosis after radiotherapy for stage I lung cancer. Study information: Participants consisted of stage I non-small cell lung cancer patients, who were enrolled between April 2018 and early 2019. Patients with newly diagnosed primary stage I lung tumors numbered more than eleven, with roughly 5 others having oligometastatic NSCLC after surgical resection of the primary tumor.

This clonotype was observed at least ten times. The antigen is unknown. Researchers took approximately 6 milliliters of peripheral blood at each of two time points. Amplicons of TCR beta CDR3 were generated from genomic DNA by two-round multiplex PCR. The use of primers specific to each TRBV and TRBJ gene characterized first-round PCR. Each CDR3 protein gets one entry after TCRdb re-called the multiplex PCR reads with MiXCR. The sample records about 14,000 distinct CDR3 sequences, roughly 50% being singletons. Study-wide points: Stereotactic body radiation therapy was followed by a fall in unique TCR clone counts, with a median of roughly 9,900 versus 7,200.

This CDR3 has 14 amino acids. Per germline, CDR1 MGHRA and CDR2 YSYEKL. Trimming took off 0 bases at V and 1 base at J, with 6 bases between the two ends. This TCR came from a donor at least 50 years old with non-small cell lung cancer. Sequences were derived from PBMCs, sampled before or after stereotactic body radiation therapy (not recorded which). The chain carries TRBV4-1 and TRBJ2-5; no reliable D call. CDR3 sequence reads: CASSQETLQETQYF. Here the CDR3 DNA reads TGCGCCAGCAGCCAAGAAACTCTCCAAGAGACCCAGTACTTC.